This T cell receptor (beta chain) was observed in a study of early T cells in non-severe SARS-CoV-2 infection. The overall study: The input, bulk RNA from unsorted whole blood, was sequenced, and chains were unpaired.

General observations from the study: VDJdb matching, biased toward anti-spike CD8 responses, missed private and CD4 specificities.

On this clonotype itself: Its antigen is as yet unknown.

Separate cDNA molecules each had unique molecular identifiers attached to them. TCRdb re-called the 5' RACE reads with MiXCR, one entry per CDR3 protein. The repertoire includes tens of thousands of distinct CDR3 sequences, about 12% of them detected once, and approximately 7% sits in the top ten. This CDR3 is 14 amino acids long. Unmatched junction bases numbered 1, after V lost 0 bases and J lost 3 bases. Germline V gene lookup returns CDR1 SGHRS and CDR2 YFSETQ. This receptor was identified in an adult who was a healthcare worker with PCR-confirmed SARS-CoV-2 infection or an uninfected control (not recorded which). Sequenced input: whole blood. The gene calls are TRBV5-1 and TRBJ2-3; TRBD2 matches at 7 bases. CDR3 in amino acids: CASSLGSGTDTQYF. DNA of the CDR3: TGCGCCAGCAGCTTGGGTAGCGGGACAGATACGCAGTATTTT.